These T cell receptor beta chains were read from a single sample in a study of Graves' ophthalmopathy and Graves' hyperthyroidism. MiXCR was run by TCRdb on the multiplex PCR reads, yielding one entry per CDR3 protein. The sample includes approximately 50,000 distinct CDR3 sequences, less than 65% of them seen just once. The sample comprised peripheral blood. The source is an adult man with Graves' ophthalmopathy. Both conserved end residues are part of each CDR3. The order of the fields is D gene, J gene, V gene, clone size, CDR3 DNA, CDR3 protein. D genes are given only for firm matches. Expanded clones are given a class, and other clones once, few, many or no size at all.

D: TRBD2
J: TRBJ2-5
V: TRBV7-6
size: NA
DNA: TGTGCCAGCAGCCGGAGTAGCGGGGGACCCGAGACCCAGTACTTC
CDR3: CASSRSSGGPETQYF

D: NA
J: TRBJ2-1
V: TRBV6-6
size: many
DNA: TGTGCCAGCAGAACCCTCGGCCTTTACAATGAGCAGTTCTTC
CDR3: CASRTLGLYNEQFF

D: NA
J: TRBJ2-4
V: TRBV4-2
size: many
DNA: TGTGCCAGCAGCCAAGCTGGATCGGGGAACATTCAGTACTTC
CDR3: CASSQAGSGNIQYF

D: NA
J: TRBJ2-2
V: TRBV2
size: NA
DNA: TGTGCCAGCAAGGGAGCAGGGGCAAACGGGGAGCTGTTTTTT
CDR3: CASKGAGANGELFF

D: TRBD2
J: TRBJ2-5
V: TRBV20-1
size: many
DNA: TGCAGTGCTAGTAGGCTAGCGGGGGACCGAGGGGGGACCCAGTACTTC
CDR3: CSASRLAGDRGGTQYF

D: NA
J: TRBJ2-1
V: TRBV7-9
size: NA
DNA: TGTGCCAGCAGATTATCGAACTCTTACAATGAGCAGTTCTTC
CDR3: CASRLSNSYNEQFF

D: TRBD1
J: TRBJ2-2
V: TRBV15
size: few
DNA: TGTGCCACACAGGGGGATTGGGCCGGGGAGCTGTTTTTT
CDR3: CATQGDWAGELFF

D: TRBD2
J: TRBJ2-7
V: TRBV20-1
size: NA
DNA: TGCAGTGCTAACCCCCACACTAGCGGGAATAGGTACGAGCAGTACTTC
CDR3: CSANPHTSGNRYEQYF

D: NA
J: TRBJ1-3
V: TRBV28
size: NA
DNA: TGTGCCAGCAGTTTTATGGACAGTTCTGGAAACACCATATATTTT
CDR3: CASSFMDSSGNTIYF

D: NA
J: TRBJ2-1
V: TRBV7-3
size: NA
DNA: TGTGCCAGCAGCTTAACCGTGGACAGCCGCAATGAGCAGTTCTTC
CDR3: CASSLTVDSRNEQFF

D: NA
J: TRBJ2-7
V: TRBV6-1
size: NA
DNA: TGTGCCAGCAGTGGTACTCCGTCCTACGAGCAGTACTTC
CDR3: CASSGTPSYEQYF

D: NA
J: TRBJ2-3
V: TRBV10-3
size: medium-sized
DNA: TGTGCCATAGGATTTCGGGACAGCACAGATACGCAGTATTTT
CDR3: CAIGFRDSTDTQYF

D: TRBD1
J: TRBJ2-5
V: TRBV29-1
size: few
DNA: TGCAGCGTTGGGACAGGGGCTGGGGAGACCCAGTACTTC
CDR3: CSVGTGAGETQYF

D: TRBD1
J: TRBJ1-6
V: TRBV6-5
size: NA
DNA: TGTGCCAGCAAGAGGGACAGGGGAGGATCACCCCTCCACTTT
CDR3: CASKRDRGGSPLHF

D: TRBD1
J: TRBJ2-2
V: TRBV28
size: many
DNA: TGTGCCAGCAGGAATTCAGGGGGACCGAACACCGGGGAGCTGTTTTTT
CDR3: CASRNSGGPNTGELFF

D: TRBD1
J: TRBJ2-7
V: TRBV7-9
size: many
DNA: TGTGCCAGCAGCTTAGGACAGGGAGTCAACGAGCAGTACTTC
CDR3: CASSLGQGVNEQYF

D: TRBD1
J: TRBJ1-6
V: TRBV28
size: once
DNA: TGTGCCAGCAGTCTCCGACAGGGTGTCTCACCCCTCCACTTT
CDR3: CASSLRQGVSPLHF

D: NA
J: TRBJ1-6
V: TRBV14
size: many
DNA: TGTGCCAGCAGCCAAGAACGGGGAACACCCCTCCACTTT
CDR3: CASSQERGTPLHF

D: NA
J: TRBJ2-2
V: TRBV20-1
size: NA
DNA: TGCAGTGCTAGTGGTGGGGCGGGCGAGCTGTTTTTT
CDR3: CSASGGAGELFF

D: NA
J: TRBJ1-5
V: TRBV7-9
size: NA
DNA: TGTGCCAGCAGCTTAGGGGCAGCGGATCAGCCCCAGCATTTT
CDR3: CASSLGAADQPQHF

D: NA
J: TRBJ1-5
V: TRBV11-2
size: many
DNA: TGTGCCAGCAGCTTTTCAGGGGACCAGCCCCAGCATTTT
CDR3: CASSFSGDQPQHF

D: NA
J: TRBJ2-7
V: TRBV7-9
size: many
DNA: TGTGCCAGCAGCACCCGGGCCGGCTACGAGCAGTACTTC
CDR3: CASSTRAGYEQYF

D: TRBD1
J: TRBJ1-1
V: TRBV4-1
size: many
DNA: TGCGCCAGCAGTCACCGACAGGGGGGAGATTCTGAAGCTTTCTTT
CDR3: CASSHRQGGDSEAFF

D: TRBD1
J: TRBJ2-2
V: TRBV19
size: NA
DNA: TGTGCCAGTAGTGCCCAACAGGGGGCCGGGGAGCTGTTTTTT
CDR3: CASSAQQGAGELFF

D: NA
J: TRBJ2-1
V: TRBV7-2
size: NA
DNA: TGTGCCAGCAGCCCAGTCCAAGTCGGGAATGAGCAGTTCTTC
CDR3: CASSPVQVGNEQFF

D: NA
J: TRBJ2-2
V: TRBV20-1
size: NA
DNA: TGCAGTGCTAGAGATGGCGGGACAGGGGAGCTGTTTTTT
CDR3: CSARDGGTGELFF

D: TRBD1
J: TRBJ1-1
V: TRBV9
size: NA
DNA: TGTGCCAGCAGCCCCCAGACAGGGACTGAAGCTTTCTTT
CDR3: CASSPQTGTEAFF

D: NA
J: TRBJ1-2
V: TRBV7-9
size: once
DNA: TGTGCCAGCAGCTGGGGGGTGGGCTATGGCTACACCTTC
CDR3: CASSWGVGYGYTF

D: TRBD2
J: TRBJ2-2
V: TRBV12-3/TRBV12-4
size: many
DNA: TGTGCCAGCAGTATTGACACGCAGGCGGGAGCGTTGTTTTTT
CDR3: CASSIDTQAGALFF

D: NA
J: TRBJ2-3
V: TRBV9
size: NA
DNA: TGTGCCAGCAGCGTAGGGGCAGGGTTAAGCACAGATACGCAGTATTTT
CDR3: CASSVGAGLSTDTQYF

D: TRBD1
J: TRBJ2-7
V: TRBV7-3
size: many
DNA: TGTGCCAGCAGCCTCTTGCGGGACAGGGGTTCCCGGACCCCCTACGAGCAGTACTTC
CDR3: CASSLLRDRGSRTPYEQYF

D: TRBD2
J: TRBJ2-1
V: TRBV20-1
size: few
DNA: TGCAGTGCTCCAGCGGGAGCGTCGCATGAGCAGTTCTTC
CDR3: CSAPAGASHEQFF

D: NA
J: TRBJ2-2
V: TRBV7-2
size: once
DNA: TGTGCCAGCAGCTCAAGGACAGGGGAGCTGTTTTTT
CDR3: CASSSRTGELFF

D: TRBD2
J: TRBJ2-1
V: TRBV7-7
size: few
DNA: TGTGCCAGCAGCTTAGCACTAGCGGGGTACAATGAGCAGTTCTTC
CDR3: CASSLALAGYNEQFF

D: TRBD2
J: TRBJ2-2
V: TRBV5-4
size: NA
DNA: TGTGCCAGCAGCTTGGCCAGACTAGCGACCACCGGGGAGCTGTTTTTT
CDR3: CASSLARLATTGELFF

D: NA
J: TRBJ2-5
V: TRBV15
size: NA
DNA: TGTGCCACCAGCGTCTCAGCGGGAGAGACCCAGTACTTC
CDR3: CATSVSAGETQYF

D: NA
J: TRBJ2-2
V: TRBV7-3
size: many
DNA: TGTGCCAGCAGCTTACAGGGAGGGGGTGTCGGGGAGCTGTTTTTT
CDR3: CASSLQGGGVGELFF

D: NA
J: TRBJ2-2
V: TRBV20-1
size: NA
DNA: TGCAGTGCTAGACTTAGCGGAAGCCCAGCCGGGGAGCTGTTTTTT
CDR3: CSARLSGSPAGELFF

D: NA
J: TRBJ1-2
V: TRBV5-1
size: many
DNA: TGCGCCAGCAGCTTGGGGGGATTGAGGTATGGCTACACCTTC
CDR3: CASSLGGLRYGYTF

D: TRBD2
J: TRBJ2-5
V: TRBV7-7
size: NA
DNA: TGTGCTAGCAGACGACTAGCGGGGCCGCGGGACCAAGAGACCCAGTACTTC
CDR3: CASRRLAGPRDQETQYF

D: NA
J: TRBJ2-7
V: TRBV6-6
size: NA
DNA: TGTGTCAGCGGTCCACATCCAGGGGTCGAGCAGTACTTC
CDR3: CVSGPHPGVEQYF

D: NA
J: TRBJ2-1
V: TRBV11-2
size: many
DNA: TGTGCCAGCAGCCCCATAACGGCAGCCAATGAGCAGTTCTTC
CDR3: CASSPITAANEQFF

D: TRBD2
J: TRBJ2-3
V: TRBV7-9
size: many
DNA: TGTGCCAGCAGCTCGACCGGGACTAGCGGGGGGCCTCTATTT
CDR3: CASSSTGTSGGPLF

D: NA
J: TRBJ1-5
V: TRBV11-2
size: NA
DNA: TGTGCCAGCAGCTTACTTCCGGGATCAGGGGGCAATCAGCCCCAGCATTTT
CDR3: CASSLLPGSGGNQPQHF

D: NA
J: TRBJ2-5
V: TRBV7-3
size: many
DNA: TGTGCCAGCAGCTTATCGGCGGGGTCCCAAGAGACCCAGTACTTC
CDR3: CASSLSAGSQETQYF

D: TRBD2
J: TRBJ2-1
V: TRBV29-1
size: NA
DNA: TGCAGCGTCGAAGGACTAGCGGGGGCCTACAATGAGCAGTTCTTC
CDR3: CSVEGLAGAYNEQFF

D: NA
J: TRBJ2-2
V: TRBV20-1
size: NA
DNA: TGCAGTGCTAGAGATGCCGGACACACGAACACCGGGGAGCTGCTTTTT
CDR3: CSARDAGHTNTGELLF

D: TRBD2
J: TRBJ2-7
V: TRBV7-9
size: NA
DNA: TGTGCCAGCAGCGAAACTAGCGGGTCCTCTAGAGAGCAGTACTTC
CDR3: CASSETSGSSREQYF

D: TRBD1
J: TRBJ1-5
V: TRBV28
size: many
DNA: TGTGCCAGCAGGCCCGGACAGGGGGCTTCGCAGCCCCAGCATTTT
CDR3: CASRPGQGASQPQHF

D: NA
J: TRBJ1-4
V: TRBV15
size: many
DNA: TGTGCCATTGGTACCCCTTATAATGAAAAACTGTTTTTT
CDR3: CAIGTPYNEKLFF

D: NA
J: TRBJ1-3
V: TRBV10-3
size: NA
DNA: TGTGCCATCACCCCGGACCGAATAAGTACCATATATTTT
CDR3: CAITPDRISTIYF

D: TRBD1
J: TRBJ2-6
V: TRBV29-1
size: once
DNA: TGCAGCGTTGATGGGGGGACAGGGGCCCTTTCTGAGGCCAACGTCCCGACTTTC
CDR3: CSVDGGTGALSEANVPTF

D: NA
J: TRBJ2-5
V: TRBV24-1
size: NA
DNA: TGTGCCACCAGTGCTCCCCAGGGGCAAGGGGCCCAGTACTTC
CDR3: CATSAPQGQGAQYF

D: NA
J: TRBJ2-7
V: TRBV7-2
size: many
DNA: TGTGCCAGCAGCGAGGGAGGTCCTCAGTACTTC
CDR3: CASSEGGPQYF

D: NA
J: TRBJ2-2
V: TRBV20-1
size: many
DNA: TGCAGTGCTAGTATAGGGTCTAGCTTTAACACCGGGGAGCTGTTTTTT
CDR3: CSASIGSSFNTGELFF

D: TRBD2
J: TRBJ2-7
V: TRBV7-9
size: few
DNA: TGTGCCAGCAGCTTTAGCGGGGGGGCCTACGAGCAGTACTTC
CDR3: CASSFSGGAYEQYF

D: NA
J: TRBJ2-5
V: TRBV11-3
size: NA
DNA: TGTGCCAGCAGCTTCGGGACATACACCGGGGAACAAGAGACCCAGTACTTC
CDR3: CASSFGTYTGEQETQYF

D: TRBD1
J: TRBJ1-2
V: TRBV20-1
size: few
DNA: TGCAGTGCTAGCCTGACAGGGACGGGTGGCTACACCTTC
CDR3: CSASLTGTGGYTF

D: NA
J: TRBJ2-7
V: TRBV12-3/TRBV12-4
size: few
DNA: TGTGCCAGCAGGTCACAGGGAGGCGAGCAGTACTTC
CDR3: CASRSQGGEQYF